This is a list of T cell receptor beta chains from one sample in a study of early T cells in non-severe SARS-CoV-2 infection. One entry per CDR3 protein results from TCRdb running MiXCR on the 5' RACE reads. This sample has roughly 100,000 distinct CDR3 sequences, with 10% to 15% found just once. The material was whole blood, obtained at baseline. The receptors derive from an adult who was a healthcare worker with PCR-confirmed SARS-CoV-2 infection or an uninfected control (not recorded which). Both conserved end residues are part of each CDR3. The order of the fields is clone size, D gene, V gene, J gene, CDR3 DNA, CDR3 protein. A D gene is named only where the DNA matches it firmly. Expanded clones get a size class; other rows say once, few or many, or leave the size out.

size: NA
D: TRBD1
V: TRBV29-1
J: TRBJ1-1
DNA: TGCAGCGTTGAAGGGACGGACAGGGGAAACACTGAAGCTTTCTTT
CDR3: CSVEGTDRGNTEAFF

size: few
D: TRBD1
V: TRBV6-1
J: TRBJ2-2
DNA: TGTGCCAGCAGTGAACTCACAGGGGCCGCGGCCGGGGAGCTGTTTTTT
CDR3: CASSELTGAAAGELFF

size: NA
D: NA
V: TRBV29-1
J: TRBJ2-1
DNA: TGCAGCGTGGGGGACAACCCCTACAATGAGCAGTTCTTC
CDR3: CSVGDNPYNEQFF

size: many
D: NA
V: TRBV28
J: TRBJ1-2
DNA: TGTGCCAGCACCTTTGGCTCCGTTTCCTCTAACTATGGCTACACCTTC
CDR3: CASTFGSVSSNYGYTF

size: few
D: TRBD2
V: TRBV7-3
J: TRBJ2-1
DNA: TGTGCCAGCAGCTTATCTCCCGGGACTAGCGGGAGGGGCAATGAGCAGTTCTTC
CDR3: CASSLSPGTSGRGNEQFF

size: many
D: NA
V: TRBV18
J: TRBJ1-1
DNA: TGTGCCAGCTCACCCTATTCCAGGGTGGATACTGAAGCTTTCTTT
CDR3: CASSPYSRVDTEAFF

size: few
D: NA
V: TRBV7-8
J: TRBJ2-3
DNA: TGTGCCAGCAGCCCCGACCGTGTAGGGCAAGGTTATACGCAGTATTTT
CDR3: CASSPDRVGQGYTQYF

size: few
D: NA
V: TRBV29-1
J: TRBJ1-1
DNA: TGCAGCGTGGTCCTCAACACTGAAGCTTTCTTT
CDR3: CSVVLNTEAFF

size: few
D: NA
V: TRBV6-6
J: TRBJ2-3
DNA: TGTGCCAGCAGTTACGGGACCAATCCCGGCGATACGCAGTATTTT
CDR3: CASSYGTNPGDTQYF

size: NA
D: NA
V: TRBV19
J: TRBJ1-6
DNA: TGTGCCAGTAGTATCGCCCGGACCACCCATTCACCCCTCCACTTT
CDR3: CASSIARTTHSPLHF

size: few
D: TRBD2
V: TRBV10-3
J: TRBJ2-3
DNA: TGTGCCATCAGTGCGGCGGGGGTGAGCACAGATACGCAGTATTTT
CDR3: CAISAAGVSTDTQYF

size: few
D: NA
V: TRBV30
J: TRBJ2-3
DNA: TGTGCCTGGAGTGAAACGGGGGCCCTCACAGATACGCAGTATTTT
CDR3: CAWSETGALTDTQYF

size: few
D: NA
V: TRBV4-1
J: TRBJ2-2
DNA: TGCGCCAGCAGCCAAGAAAGCGGTCAGGGACTCCACAAAGCTGGCCGGGAGCTGTTTTTT
CDR3: CASSQESGQGLHKAGRELFF

size: NA
D: TRBD2
V: TRBV6-6
J: TRBJ2-5
DNA: TGTGCCAGCAGTCCTGGACTAGCGGGAGGGCCGGAGACCCAGTACTTC
CDR3: CASSPGLAGGPETQYF

size: NA
D: NA
V: TRBV20-1
J: TRBJ2-3
DNA: TGCAGTGCTCGGGGGGCCGGGGATACGCAGTATTTT
CDR3: CSARGAGDTQYF

size: few
D: NA
V: TRBV12-3/TRBV12-4
J: TRBJ1-2
DNA: TGTGCCAGCACCCAACGGAGAGTTACTAACTATGGCTACACCTTC
CDR3: CASTQRRVTNYGYTF

size: NA
D: NA
V: TRBV20-1
J: TRBJ2-1
DNA: TGCAGTGCTCAATCTAGCCAGTACCTCTATGAGCAGATCTTC
CDR3: CSAQSSQYLYEQIF

size: few
D: TRBD1
V: TRBV19
J: TRBJ2-6
DNA: TGTGCCAGTAGTATCCTACCGACAGGGACCGGGGCCAACGTCCTGACTTTC
CDR3: CASSILPTGTGANVLTF

size: few
D: NA
V: TRBV7-9
J: TRBJ1-6
DNA: TGTGCCAGCAGCTACGCAGACAGTAATTCACCCCTCCACTTT
CDR3: CASSYADSNSPLHF

size: few
D: NA
V: TRBV20-1
J: TRBJ1-1
DNA: TGCAGTGCCGCACAGGGAAGCACTGAAGCTTTCTTT
CDR3: CSAAQGSTEAFF

size: NA
D: TRBD1
V: TRBV2
J: TRBJ1-2
DNA: TGTGCCAGCATGACAGGGGTCTATGGCTACACCTTC
CDR3: CASMTGVYGYTF

size: few
D: NA
V: TRBV12-3/TRBV12-4
J: TRBJ2-3
DNA: TGTGCCAGCAGTTCAGGATCAGGGATGTTGACGACGCAGTATTTT
CDR3: CASSSGSGMLTTQYF

size: many
D: NA
V: TRBV7-9
J: TRBJ2-1
DNA: TGTGCCAGCAGCCCGTCTCCGCTAGTTGAGCAGTTCTTC
CDR3: CASSPSPLVEQFF

size: NA
D: NA
V: TRBV6-5
J: TRBJ1-6
DNA: TGTGCCAGCAGCACGTCCGGGCAGGGGATAGATTCACCCCTCCACTTT
CDR3: CASSTSGQGIDSPLHF

size: few
D: NA
V: TRBV19
J: TRBJ2-1
DNA: TGTGCCAGTAACGTCCCCCGATTATCGGAGGAGCAGTTCTTC
CDR3: CASNVPRLSEEQFF

size: many
D: TRBD2
V: TRBV4-2
J: TRBJ2-3
DNA: TGTGCCAGCAGCCAGATTAGCGGGAGGTTAGCAGATACGCAGTATTTT
CDR3: CASSQISGRLADTQYF

size: once
D: NA
V: TRBV4-1
J: TRBJ2-2
DNA: TGCGCCAGCAGCCGGGGACACTTAACCGGGGAGCTGTTTTTT
CDR3: CASSRGHLTGELFF

size: NA
D: NA
V: TRBV19
J: TRBJ2-2
DNA: TGTGCCAGTAGTATTGGGAGATGGAACACCGGGGAGCTGTTTTTT
CDR3: CASSIGRWNTGELFF

size: NA
D: NA
V: TRBV18
J: TRBJ1-2
DNA: TGTGCCAGCTCACCCGGCAGTTTGGGCTATGGCTACACCTTC
CDR3: CASSPGSLGYGYTF

size: few
D: NA
V: TRBV11-2
J: TRBJ2-1
DNA: TGTGCCAGCAGCTCACAGGGTGGGCTTTCCTACAATGAGCAGTTCTTC
CDR3: CASSSQGGLSYNEQFF

size: NA
D: NA
V: TRBV11-3
J: TRBJ2-2
DNA: TGTGCCAGCAGCTTAGTGGGAGGAGGGTATTCGAACACCGGGGAGCTGTTTTTT
CDR3: CASSLVGGGYSNTGELFF

size: many
D: TRBD2
V: TRBV30
J: TRBJ2-7
DNA: TGTGCCTGGAGTGTACCGGGGGGGGCGGACGAGCAGTACTTC
CDR3: CAWSVPGGADEQYF

size: few
D: NA
V: TRBV28
J: TRBJ2-7
DNA: TGTGCCAGCACCCTATCACAGGTTTTTTCCTACGAGCAGTACTTC
CDR3: CASTLSQVFSYEQYF

size: few
D: TRBD2
V: TRBV7-8
J: TRBJ2-1
DNA: TGTGCCAGCAGCGCCATTACTAGCGACAATGAGCAGTTCTTC
CDR3: CASSAITSDNEQFF

size: many
D: NA
V: TRBV6-5
J: TRBJ1-2
DNA: TGTGCCAGCCGGGTCGGAGGGCAGGTCAACTATGGCTACACCTTC
CDR3: CASRVGGQVNYGYTF

size: many
D: NA
V: TRBV3-1
J: TRBJ1-1
DNA: TGTGCCAGCAGCCAAGCCTCCGAAGCTTTCTTT
CDR3: CASSQASEAFF

size: NA
D: NA
V: TRBV29-1
J: TRBJ2-1
DNA: TGCAGCGTTGAAGGGGGCCCCTCCTACAATGAGCAGTTCTTC
CDR3: CSVEGGPSYNEQFF

size: few
D: TRBD1
V: TRBV6-2/TRBV6-3
J: TRBJ1-1
DNA: TGTGCCAGCACCACCCAGGGGGCTTTCACTGAAGCTTTCTTT
CDR3: CASTTQGAFTEAFF

size: few
D: TRBD2
V: TRBV5-6
J: TRBJ2-1
DNA: TGTGCCAGCAGCTTGACTAGCGGGAGTGCGAATGAGCAGTTCTTC
CDR3: CASSLTSGSANEQFF

size: few
D: TRBD1
V: TRBV24-1
J: TRBJ1-2
DNA: TGTGCCACCAGTGGCTCTGGACAGGGCAAGCGTGGCTACACCTTC
CDR3: CATSGSGQGKRGYTF

size: few
D: TRBD2
V: TRBV11-3
J: TRBJ2-1
DNA: TGTGCCAGCAGCGGGATCCTCCGGGGGGGCTCCTACAATGAGCAGTTCTTC
CDR3: CASSGILRGGSYNEQFF

size: NA
D: NA
V: TRBV29-1
J: TRBJ1-2
DNA: TGCAGCTTTTGGACGGGCTCAGAGGGCTACACCTTC
CDR3: CSFWTGSEGYTF

size: NA
D: NA
V: TRBV29-1
J: TRBJ2-5
DNA: TGCAGCGTTGAAGGAAGTATTAGGAAGACCCAGTACTTC
CDR3: CSVEGSIRKTQYF

size: many
D: NA
V: TRBV28
J: TRBJ1-6
DNA: TGTGCCAGCAGTTTATCTGGGGGTAATAATTCACCCCTCCACTTT
CDR3: CASSLSGGNNSPLHF

size: NA
D: TRBD2
V: TRBV29-1
J: TRBJ2-7
DNA: TGCAGCGTTACGCTAGCGGGGGACGGAAGGTACTTC
CDR3: CSVTLAGDGRYF

size: NA
D: TRBD2
V: TRBV5-1
J: TRBJ2-1
DNA: TGCGCCAGCAGCCTCAGCGGGGGGGCCGGGAATGAGCAGTTCTTC
CDR3: CASSLSGGAGNEQFF

size: many
D: TRBD1
V: TRBV6-1
J: TRBJ1-4
DNA: TGTGCCAGCACAAAAGACAGGGGAACTAATGAAAAACTGTTTTTT
CDR3: CASTKDRGTNEKLFF

size: few
D: TRBD2
V: TRBV18
J: TRBJ2-7
DNA: TGTGCCAGCTCACCGAAACAAGCGGGGGACAACGAGCAGTACTTC
CDR3: CASSPKQAGDNEQYF

size: few
D: NA
V: TRBV5-1
J: TRBJ2-5
DNA: TGCGCCAGCAGCTTGGCCCGGGGACTTCTCCAAGAGACCCAGTACTTC
CDR3: CASSLARGLLQETQYF

size: few
D: NA
V: TRBV12-3/TRBV12-4
J: TRBJ1-5
DNA: TGTGCCAGCAGTCTGCAGGGCGCGGATCAGCCCCAGCATTTT
CDR3: CASSLQGADQPQHF

size: many
D: NA
V: TRBV5-1
J: TRBJ2-2
DNA: TGCGCCAGCAGCTCCCCAAAGAGCACCGGGGAGCTGTTTTTT
CDR3: CASSSPKSTGELFF

size: few
D: TRBD2
V: TRBV27
J: TRBJ2-2
DNA: TGTGCCAGCACCAGAAAGCCGATAGCGGGAGGAGTTGCGGAGCTGTTTTTT
CDR3: CASTRKPIAGGVAELFF

size: NA
D: NA
V: TRBV6-1
J: TRBJ1-5
DNA: TGTGCCAGCAGTGACGAACAGGGCTGGGGTCAGCCCCAGCATTTT
CDR3: CASSDEQGWGQPQHF

size: many
D: NA
V: TRBV2
J: TRBJ2-1
DNA: TGTGCCAGCAGTCGACGTGCAGGGGACAATGAGCAGTTCTTC
CDR3: CASSRRAGDNEQFF

size: few
D: TRBD2
V: TRBV9
J: TRBJ2-3
DNA: TGTGCCAGCGGGGAGGGGGATACGCAGTATTTT
CDR3: CASGEGDTQYF